Shown below are 4 T cell receptor beta chains from a single sample sequenced in a study of cytomegalovirus exposure and HLA in healthy donors. It was with 60 Vbeta and 13 Jbeta primers that the PCR ran. The data were produced by immunoSEQ multiplex PCR, yet TCRdb's version contains in-frame clones alone and is incomplete. This sample has about 140,000 clones; around 79% occur once, and the top ten carry 3% to 4%. Source material: PBMCs. These receptors were collected from a female donor in good health and CMV-seronegative.

Details on this clone: Compared with germline, one end of the junction differs, possibly owing to a read error. This rearrangement joins TRBV5-6 to TRBJ2-1; D gene ambiguous. Germline V gene lookup returns CDR1 SGHDT and CDR2 YYEEEE. The CDR3 runs to 12 residues. In DNA form, the CDR3 reads TGTGCCAGCAGTTTGGCTAGCAATGAGCAGTTCTTC. It codes for CASSLASNEQFF.

This clone has only a few counts. This chain links TRBV7-3 with TRBJ1-1, with 7 bases identical to TRBD1. Looked up from germline, CDR1 is SGHTA and CDR2 is FQGTGA. The CDR3 has 15 amino acids. The trim removed 5 bases at V and 2 bases at J, leaving 8 bases unmatched. The CDR3 here is CASSKEGGGNTEAFF. The DNA of the CDR3 is TGTGCCAGCAGCAAAGAAGGAGGGGGCAACACTGAAGCTTTCTTT.

The genes are TRBV27 and TRBJ1-3; D gene uncertain. Germline V CDR1 and CDR2: MNHEY, SMNVEV (reference sequence). The CDR3 consists of 17 residues. Deletions cut 0 bases from V and 3 bases from J, with 15 bases between. CDR3 region: CASSLSPVGAGGNTIYF. In DNA form, the CDR3 reads TGTGCCAGCAGTTTATCGCCCGTCGGTGCGGGTGGAAACACCATATATTTT.

DNA of the CDR3: TGTGCCAGCAGTCCCCTTATGTGGGACAACCCATCGGGCACAGATACGCAGTATTTT. This encodes CASSPLMWDNPSGTDTQYF. V usage is TRBV28 and J usage is TRBJ2-3, with a possible D match to TRBD1 (6 bases). The V end was cut by 5 bases, the J end by 1 base, with 25 bases between. Germline V gene lookup returns CDR1 MDHEN and CDR2 SYDVKM. The CDR3 is 19 residues long.